This T cell receptor beta chain was documented in a study of post-analysis software for immune sequencing data. Findings and caveats of the study: Normalized Chao1 diversity was significantly reduced in patients versus controls. With F measure, samples from one preparation batch clustered together strongly.

A few counts support this clonotype. Its antigen is as yet unknown. At one of its ends the junction is not consistent with the germline gene, which may arise from a read error. Unique molecular identifiers featured in each of the TCR beta cDNA libraries. Each CDR3 protein gets one entry after TCRdb re-called the PCR reads with MiXCR. The sample includes fewer than 900,000 distinct CDR3 sequences, 40% to 55% of them seen just once. Sequencing was performed on blood. The source is a girl between 10 and 17 years old with multiple sclerosis.

The DNA of the CDR3 is TGTGCCGGCAGCCCGGGACGGATCTACGAGCAGTACTTC. As protein: CAGSPGRIYEQYF. The J gene is TRBJ2-7, the V gene TRBV4-2, with D perhaps TRBD1 or TRBD2 (5 bases each). The germline gives CDR1 LGHNA, CDR2 YNFKEQ. CDR3 length: 13 amino acids.